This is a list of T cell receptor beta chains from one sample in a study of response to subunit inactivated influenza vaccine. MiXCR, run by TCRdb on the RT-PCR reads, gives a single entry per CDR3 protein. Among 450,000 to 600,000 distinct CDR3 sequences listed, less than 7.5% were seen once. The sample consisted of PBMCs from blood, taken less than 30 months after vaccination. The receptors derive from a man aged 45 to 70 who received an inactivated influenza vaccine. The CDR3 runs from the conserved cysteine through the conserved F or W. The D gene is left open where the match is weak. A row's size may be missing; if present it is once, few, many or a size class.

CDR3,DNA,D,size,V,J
CASSYRSGTDTQYF,TGTGCCAGCAGTTATCGAAGCGGCACAGATACGCAGTATTTT,-,-,TRBV6-2/TRBV6-3,TRBJ2-3
CASRPTSGRHEQFF,TGTGCCAGCAGACCGACTAGCGGGAGGCATGAGCAGTTCTTC,TRBD2,few,TRBV28,TRBJ2-1
CSASTRGGAEAFF,TGCAGTGCTAGCACGCGGGGAGGTGCTGAAGCTTTCTTT,-,-,TRBV20-1,TRBJ1-1
CASSLYRLTPNYEQYF,TGTGCCAGCAGCCTATATCGACTGACACCAAACTACGAGCAGTACTTC,-,-,TRBV3-1,TRBJ2-7
CAISGTENQPQHF,TGTGCCATCAGTGGGACAGAGAATCAGCCCCAGCATTTT,-,-,TRBV10-3,TRBJ1-5
CSARLAGGPRANVLTF,TGCAGTGCCCGACTAGCGGGAGGGCCGCGGGCCAACGTCCTGACTTTC,TRBD2,-,TRBV20-1,TRBJ2-6
CSIGTAAYEQYF,TGCAGCATCGGGACAGCGGCCTACGAGCAGTACTTC,TRBD1,few,TRBV29-1,TRBJ2-7
CASSHVDGQYF,TGTGCCAGCAGCCATGTGGACGGGCAGTACTTC,-,-,TRBV3-1,TRBJ2-7
CATSDPQRAGANVLTF,TGTGCCACCAGTGACCCACAGAGGGCTGGGGCCAACGTCCTGACTTTC,-,-,TRBV24-1,TRBJ2-6
CASSYAGRDNEQFF,TGTGCCAGCTCCTACGCAGGGAGGGACAATGAGCAGTTCTTC,TRBD2,-,TRBV27,TRBJ2-1
CASQGAVYGYTF,TGTGCCAGTCAGGGGGCTGTCTATGGCTACACCTTC,TRBD1,few,TRBV3-1,TRBJ1-2
CASSGTGNTGELFF,TGTGCCAGTAGTGGGACAGGGAACACCGGGGAGCTGTTTTTT,TRBD1,many,TRBV19,TRBJ2-2
CSALNPSLSYEQYF,TGCAGCGCCCTGAACCCAAGTCTCTCCTACGAGCAGTACTTC,-,many,TRBV29-1,TRBJ2-7
CASSQGLAGANVLTF,TGCGCCAGCAGCCAAGGACTGGCTGGGGCCAACGTCCTGACTTTC,-,many,TRBV4-1,TRBJ2-6
CASSLGHKNSYGYTF,TGTGCCAGCAGTCTCGGACACAAAAATAGCTATGGCTACACCTTC,-,-,TRBV12-3/TRBV12-4,TRBJ1-2
CASSQEHTDTQYF,TGTGCCAGCAGCCAAGAACACACAGATACGCAGTATTTT,-,-,TRBV11-2,TRBJ2-3
CASSPSGVRTDTQYF,TGTGCCAGCTCGCCGAGCGGGGTACGCACAGATACGCAGTATTTT,TRBD2,many,TRBV18,TRBJ2-3
CASSDPLAGRNTEAFF,TGTGCCAGCAGTGACCCGCTGGCAGGGAGGAACACTGAAGCTTTCTTT,-,few,TRBV6-1,TRBJ1-1
CATSDLSEGGGGYTF,TGTGCCACCAGTGATTTGAGCGAGGGAGGCGGAGGCTACACCTTC,-,few,TRBV24-1,TRBJ1-2
CASSQDRRRDEKLFF,TGCGCCAGCAGCCAAGATCGTCGGAGGGATGAAAAACTGTTTTTT,-,-,TRBV4-3,TRBJ1-4
CASSQGQEAFF,TGCGCCAGCAGCCAAGGACAAGAAGCTTTCTTT,-,few,TRBV4-3,TRBJ1-1
CASSLAQAGDTQYF,TGTGCCAGCAGCTTAGCACAGGCGGGAGATACGCAGTATTTT,-,few,TRBV5-5,TRBJ2-3
CASSYGGKETQYF,TGTGCCAGCAGTTATGGGGGAAAAGAGACCCAGTACTTC,-,few,TRBV6-5,TRBJ2-5
CSARPLLEDQETQYF,TGCAGTGCTAGACCATTACTAGAGGACCAAGAGACCCAGTACTTC,-,-,TRBV20-1,TRBJ2-5
CATSREDSPTYEQYF,TGTGCCACCAGCAGGGAGGACAGTCCAACCTACGAGCAGTACTTC,-,-,TRBV15,TRBJ2-7
CSARQQRTSRSYEQYF,TGCAGTGCTCGACAACAGAGGACTAGCCGCTCCTACGAGCAGTACTTC,TRBD2,-,TRBV20-1,TRBJ2-7
CASRGGQGTSEQYF,TGTGCCAGCAGGGGGGGACAGGGAACGAGTGAGCAGTACTTC,TRBD1,-,TRBV12-3/TRBV12-4,TRBJ2-7
CASSSNGGRNEQFF,TGTGCCAGCAGCTCTAATGGGGGCCGCAATGAGCAGTTCTTC,-,-,TRBV11-2,TRBJ2-1
CATSNGGLQETQYF,TGTGCCACCAGCAACGGGGGACTTCAAGAGACCCAGTACTTC,-,-,TRBV15,TRBJ2-5
CASSFGSMNTEAFF,TGTGCCAGCAGTTTCGGCAGCATGAACACTGAAGCTTTCTTT,-,-,TRBV12-3/TRBV12-4,TRBJ1-1
CASSFASYSVTDTQYF,TGTGCCAGCAGCTTCGCCTCTTATTCTGTAACAGATACGCAGTATTTT,-,few,TRBV7-9,TRBJ2-3
CASSYQSYGYTF,TGTGCCAGCAGTTATCAGAGCTATGGCTACACCTTC,-,many,TRBV25-1,TRBJ1-2
CSVEGAGDGNTEAFF,TGCAGCGTTGAGGGGGCAGGGGATGGGAACACTGAAGCTTTCTTT,-,few,TRBV29-1,TRBJ1-1
CASSLSTPSHTF,TGTGCCAGCAGTTTGTCGACACCTAGTCACACCTTC,-,few,TRBV12-3/TRBV12-4,TRBJ1-2
CASSYSILGTSERENEQFF,TGTGCCAGCAGTTACTCGATTCTAGGAACTAGCGAGAGGGAGAATGAGCAGTTCTTC,TRBD2,few,TRBV6-2/TRBV6-3,TRBJ2-1
CASSSHNPRDRHYEQYF,TGTGCCAGCAGCTCTCACAATCCCCGGGACAGGCACTACGAGCAGTACTTC,TRBD1,many,TRBV11-2,TRBJ2-7
CSVVPVTEAFF,TGCAGCGTTGTACCGGTCACTGAAGCTTTCTTT,-,few,TRBV29-1,TRBJ1-1
CASSQLAGLAGTYNEQFF,TGTGCCAGCAGCCAACTTGCGGGACTAGCGGGCACCTACAATGAGCAGTTCTTC,TRBD2,many,TRBV4-2,TRBJ2-1
CASSSQGIPTDTQYF,TGTGCCAGCAGTTCCCAGGGGATTCCCACAGATACGCAGTATTTT,-,few,TRBV27,TRBJ2-3
CASSLVGPEQFF,TGTGCCAGCAGCTTGGTAGGGCCTGAGCAGTTCTTC,-,-,TRBV5-6,TRBJ2-1
CASRSPDRGQEKLFF,TGTGCCAGCAGGTCTCCGGACAGGGGCCAGGAAAAACTGTTTTTT,TRBD1,-,TRBV7-9,TRBJ1-4
CSARQAAAEAFF,TGCAGTGCCAGACAGGCCGCGGCTGAAGCTTTCTTT,-,few,TRBV20-1,TRBJ1-1
CASRKLMDKNIQYF,TGTGCCAGCAGGAAATTGATGGACAAAAACATTCAGTACTTC,-,many,TRBV4-2,TRBJ2-4
CSASGQRIYGYTF,TGCAGTGCTAGTGGACAGAGGATCTATGGCTACACCTTC,-,few,TRBV20-1,TRBJ1-2
CASSAAGTSVKNEQFF,TGTGCCAGCAGCGCCGCCGGGACTAGCGTTAAAAATGAGCAGTTCTTC,TRBD2,few,TRBV9,TRBJ2-1
CAIRDVAGALPSHF,TGTGCCATCAGGGACGTAGCGGGAGCCCTGCCCTCGCATTTT,TRBD2,many,TRBV10-3,TRBJ2-3
CASSSARGPSYEQYF,TGTGCCAGCAGTTCCGCCCGGGGACCATCGTACGAGCAGTACTTC,-,many,TRBV6-5,TRBJ2-7
CASSLFEKLFF,TGTGCCAGCAGTTTATTTGAAAAACTGTTTTTT,-,many,TRBV27,TRBJ1-4
CASSLQGAVDEQYF,TGCGCCAGCAGCTTACAGGGGGCGGTGGACGAGCAGTACTTC,TRBD1,few,TRBV5-1,TRBJ2-7
CASSLGLDSTPTGELFF,TGTGCCAGCAGCTTGGGGCTTGACAGTACTCCCACCGGGGAGCTGTTTTTT,-,few,TRBV5-6,TRBJ2-2
CASSQDRWGDEQFF,TGTGCCAGCAGCCAAGATCGGTGGGGGGATGAGCAGTTCTTC,-,many,TRBV3-1,TRBJ2-1
CASSLMQGLDTEAFF,TGTGCCAGCAGCTTGATGCAGGGGCTCGACACTGAAGCTTTCTTT,-,many,TRBV5-5,TRBJ1-1
CASSLVGSANEQFF,TGTGCCAGCAGCTTGGTAGGGAGTGCCAATGAGCAGTTCTTC,-,few,TRBV5-5,TRBJ2-1
CASSLGQGRFF,TGTGCCAGCAGTTTGGGACAGGGCCGGTTCTTC,TRBD1,many,TRBV12-3/TRBV12-4,TRBJ2-1
CASSNTGTSPLHF,TGTGCCAGCTCTAACACCGGGACGTCACCCCTCCACTTT,-,many,TRBV12-3/TRBV12-4,TRBJ1-6
CASDRETSPLHF,TGTGCCTCCGACAGGGAGACTTCACCCCTCCACTTT,TRBD1,many,TRBV30,TRBJ1-6
CASIPFTASNTEAFF,TGTGCCAGCATACCTTTTACGGCCAGTAACACTGAAGCTTTCTTT,-,few,TRBV2,TRBJ1-1
CASSHGPLKYF,TGTGCCAGCAGCCATGGGCCCCTAAAGTACTTC,-,-,TRBV14,TRBJ2-7
CASSLRDTVYNEQFF,TGTGCCAGCAGCTTACGGGACACCGTCTACAATGAGCAGTTCTTC,-,few,TRBV7-2,TRBJ2-1